This T cell receptor beta chain was documented in a study of blood T cells in healthy people across ages. Study-level background: Roughly one uniquely barcoded beta molecule per two T cells was captured.

A second PCR of 7 to 11 cycles used a sample-barcoded 5' primer and a J-beta primer mix. TCRdb used MiXCR to reprocess the 5' RACE reads, holding one entry per CDR3 protein. The table includes around 750,000 distinct CDR3 sequences, about 53% detected once. The CDR3 covers 13 residues. J gave up 5 bases and V 6 bases, and 2 bases lay outside the gene matches. General study points: Fewer expanded clones and more diversity marked long-lived versus aged donors. Calculation of diversity from one million T cells yielded estimates considered to be underestimates. Per million T cells, the diversity of TCR beta decreased roughly linearly as age advanced.

Comments on this clonotype: Its antigen is still unknown.

This clonotype was obtained from a man aged 80 or over in good health. This sequence joins TRBV12-3 or TRBV12-4 and TRBJ1-5, with TRBD1 matching over 9 bases. Material: blood. CDR3 in amino acids: CASRWTGDQPQHF. In DNA form, the CDR3 reads TGTGCCAGCAGATGGACAGGGGATCAGCCCCAGCATTTT.